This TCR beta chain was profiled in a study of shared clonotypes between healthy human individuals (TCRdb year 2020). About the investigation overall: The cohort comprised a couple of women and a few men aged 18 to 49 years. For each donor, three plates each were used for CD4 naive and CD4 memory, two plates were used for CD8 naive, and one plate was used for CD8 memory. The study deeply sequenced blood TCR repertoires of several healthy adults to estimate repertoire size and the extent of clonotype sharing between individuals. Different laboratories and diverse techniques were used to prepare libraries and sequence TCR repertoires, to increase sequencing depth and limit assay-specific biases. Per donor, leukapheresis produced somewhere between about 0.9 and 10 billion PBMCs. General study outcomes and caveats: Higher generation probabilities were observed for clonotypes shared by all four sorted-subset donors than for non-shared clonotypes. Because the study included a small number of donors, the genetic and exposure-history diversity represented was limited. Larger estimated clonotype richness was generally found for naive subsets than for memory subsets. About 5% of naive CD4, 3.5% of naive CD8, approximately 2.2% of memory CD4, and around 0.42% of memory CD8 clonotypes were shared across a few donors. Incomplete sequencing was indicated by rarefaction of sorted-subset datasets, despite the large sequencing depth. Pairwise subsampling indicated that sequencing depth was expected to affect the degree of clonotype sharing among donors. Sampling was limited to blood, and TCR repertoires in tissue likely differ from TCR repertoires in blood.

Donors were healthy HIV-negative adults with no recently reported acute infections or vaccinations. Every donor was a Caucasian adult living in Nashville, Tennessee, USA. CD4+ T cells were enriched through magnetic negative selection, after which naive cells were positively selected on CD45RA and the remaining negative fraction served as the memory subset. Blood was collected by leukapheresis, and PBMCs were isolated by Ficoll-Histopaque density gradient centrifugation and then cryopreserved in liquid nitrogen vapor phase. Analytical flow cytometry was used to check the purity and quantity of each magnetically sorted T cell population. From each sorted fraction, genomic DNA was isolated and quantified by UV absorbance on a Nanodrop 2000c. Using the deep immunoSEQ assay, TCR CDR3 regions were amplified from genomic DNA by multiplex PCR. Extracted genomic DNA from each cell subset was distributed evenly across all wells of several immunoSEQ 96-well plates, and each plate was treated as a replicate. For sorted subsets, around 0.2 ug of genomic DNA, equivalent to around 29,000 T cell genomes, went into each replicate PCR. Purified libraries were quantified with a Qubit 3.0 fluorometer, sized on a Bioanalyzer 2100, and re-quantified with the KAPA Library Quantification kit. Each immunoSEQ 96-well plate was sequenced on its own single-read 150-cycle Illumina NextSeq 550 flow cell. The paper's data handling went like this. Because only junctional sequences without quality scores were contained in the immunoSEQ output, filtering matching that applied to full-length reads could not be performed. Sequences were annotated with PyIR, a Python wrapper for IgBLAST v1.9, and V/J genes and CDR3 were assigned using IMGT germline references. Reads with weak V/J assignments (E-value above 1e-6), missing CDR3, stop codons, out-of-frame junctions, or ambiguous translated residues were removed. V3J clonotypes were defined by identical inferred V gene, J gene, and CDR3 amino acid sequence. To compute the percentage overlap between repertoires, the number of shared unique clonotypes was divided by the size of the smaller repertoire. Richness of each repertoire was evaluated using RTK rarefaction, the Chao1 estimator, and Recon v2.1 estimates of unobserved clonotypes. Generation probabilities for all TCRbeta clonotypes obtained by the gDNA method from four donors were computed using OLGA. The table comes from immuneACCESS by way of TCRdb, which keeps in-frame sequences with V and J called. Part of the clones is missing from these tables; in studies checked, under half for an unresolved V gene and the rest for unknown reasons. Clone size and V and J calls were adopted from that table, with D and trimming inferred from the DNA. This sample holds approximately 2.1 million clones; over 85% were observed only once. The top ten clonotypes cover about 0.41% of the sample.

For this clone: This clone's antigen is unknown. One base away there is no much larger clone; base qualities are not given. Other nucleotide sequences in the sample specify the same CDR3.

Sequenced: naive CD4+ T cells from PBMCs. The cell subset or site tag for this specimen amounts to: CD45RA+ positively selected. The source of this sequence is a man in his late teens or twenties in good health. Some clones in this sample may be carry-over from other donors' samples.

DNA sequence: TGTGCCAGCAGCTTAACCCGAGGGAATGAGCAGTTCTTC. It encodes CASSLTRGNEQFF. The chain links TRBV7-3 with TRBJ2-1; 5 matching bases give a weak D call of TRBD2. Per the germline V gene, SGHTA is the CDR1 and FQGTGA is the CDR2. The CDR3 runs 13 residues from the cysteine to the phenylalanine. Just CDR3 DNA is preserved here, 39 bases in frame from base 1. Trimming removed 0 bases from V and 7 bases from J, leaving 7 bases between the germline ends.